Described below is a single T cell receptor beta chain sequence and its context. Its matching antigen is unknown. The data stem from a study of graft-versus-host responses after intestinal transplantation. Study at large: Following induction with anti-thymocyte globulin, all recipients were given tacrolimus and steroids for approximately three years.

General observations from the study: Subjects displaying graft-donor T cell macrochimerism possessed elevated graft-versus-host to host-versus-graft clonal ratios inside allografts. Early declines in HvG clones that occurred post-transplant were associated with peak circulating GvH clone levels.

Germline loops: CDR1 SGHDT, CDR2 YYEEEE. V shed 2 bases and J shed 5 bases, with 14 bases lying between them. This CDR3 contains 15 residues. Produced via immunoSEQ multiplex PCR; TCRdb's table is partial and in-frame only. Of 98,000 or so clones in the sample, less than 90% were seen once. This sequence joins TRBV5-6 and TRBJ1-5; tentatively, D is TRBD1 (6 bases). The specimen comprised unstimulated CD4+ T cells sorted from spleen or lymph node cells, sampled before intestinal transplant. This clonotype originated in a human donor who received an intestinal transplant. CDR3 sequence (DNA): TGTGCCAGCAGCTTAGGGACAAATAAATATCAGCCCCAGCATTTT. Amino acid sequence: CASSLGTNKYQPQHF.